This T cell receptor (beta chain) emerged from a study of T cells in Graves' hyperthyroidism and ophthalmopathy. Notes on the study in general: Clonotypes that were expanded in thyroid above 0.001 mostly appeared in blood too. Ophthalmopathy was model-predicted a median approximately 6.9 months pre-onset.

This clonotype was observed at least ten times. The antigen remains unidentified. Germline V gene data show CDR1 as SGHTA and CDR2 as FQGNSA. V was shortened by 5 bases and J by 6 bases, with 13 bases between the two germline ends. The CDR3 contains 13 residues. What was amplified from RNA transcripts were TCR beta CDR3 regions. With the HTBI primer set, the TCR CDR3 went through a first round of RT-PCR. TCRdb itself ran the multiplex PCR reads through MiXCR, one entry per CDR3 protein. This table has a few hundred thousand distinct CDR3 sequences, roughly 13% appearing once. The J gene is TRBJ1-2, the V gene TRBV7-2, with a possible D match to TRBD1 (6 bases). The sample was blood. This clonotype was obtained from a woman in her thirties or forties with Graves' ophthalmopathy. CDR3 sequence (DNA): TGTGCCAGCAGCACCGTCGGGGGCAATGGCTACACCTTC. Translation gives CASSTVGGNGYTF.